The source of this T cell receptor beta chain is a study of cytomegalovirus exposure and HLA in healthy donors. The PCR ran on 60 Vbeta and 13 Jbeta primers. The method was immunoSEQ multiplex PCR; TCRdb's version includes in-frame clones alone and lacks a portion of them. The sample consists of approximately 190,000 clones, about four fifths of them appearing once. Germline-derived CDR1 and CDR2 are SGHDN and FVKESK. The CDR3 is 15 residues long. J gave up 9 bases and V 0 bases, and 9 bases lay outside the gene matches. This TCR came from a man aged 40-50 years in good health and CMV-seropositive. Sequencing was done on a sample of PBMCs. This sequence joins TRBV14 and TRBJ2-7, with 9 nucleotides matching TRBD2. The DNA for the CDR3 is TGTGCCAGCAGCCAAGATCAGGGACTAGCTGGGCGGCAGTACTTC. The encoded protein is CASSQDQGLAGRQYF.